These 12 T cell receptor beta chains were sequenced from one sample in a study of T-cell reconstitution after alpha-beta-depleted transplantation in children. Construction of the TCRbeta library involved unique molecular identifiers. TCRdb called the PCR reads again in MiXCR, with one record for every CDR3 protein. The data hold approximately 7,000 distinct CDR3 sequences, with under 7% observed a single time. This specimen consisted of PBMCs, mostly from graft donor cells, obtained 180 days after TCRalphabeta/CD19-depleted stem cell transplant. The receptors stem from a child younger than two who had a stem cell transplant for acute myeloid leukemia, so the T cells may come from the graft donor.

This clonotype came up many times. The chain employs TRBV6-5 and TRBJ1-2, with 7 bases that match TRBD1. Germline V CDR1 and CDR2: MNHEY, SVGAGI. The CDR3 is made up of 13 amino acids. Losses at the gene ends were 7 bases for V and 3 bases for J; bases not matched to a gene: 5. The CDR3 DNA reads as TGTGCCAGCACCAGGGGGGGGCACTATGGCTACACCTTC. Translating gives CASTRGGHYGYTF.

There are many counts of this clonotype. The V and J genes are TRBV24-1 and TRBJ2-2, with D possibly being TRBD1 (6 bases). Germline CDR1 reads KGHDR; CDR2 reads SFDVKD. The ends were cut back, 7 bases at V and 5 bases at J, with 7 bases in the middle. CDR3 size: 12 residues. Written as DNA, the CDR3 is TGTGCCACCAGACAGGGAACCGGGGAGCTGTTTTTT. Protein sequence: CATRQGTGELFF.

This clonotype was detected many times. V gene TRBV10-3 combines with J gene TRBJ1-1; 7 bases fit TRBD1. The CDR3 sequence is 14 residues long. Germline V gives CDR1 ENHRY, CDR2 SYGVKD. V lost 4 bases and J lost 4; bases outside the gene matches: 6. CDR3: CAISVSWDSTEAFF. CDR3 nucleotides: TGTGCCATCAGTGTAAGTTGGGACAGCACTGAAGCTTTCTTT.

This clonotype has a count of ten or more. This sequence joins TRBV2 and TRBJ1-2; no clear D. Trimming stripped 2 bases from V and 0 bases from J, with 16 bases between. In germline, CDR1 is SNHLY, CDR2 FYNNEI. This CDR3 contains 17 residues. CDR3 in DNA: TGTGCCAGCAGTGAAAGGCGTATAGGTGGGGCTAACTATGGCTACACCTTC. Protein product: CASSERRIGGANYGYTF.

CDR3 in amino acids: CSVETQYF. The CDR3 nucleotides are TGCAGCGTTGAGACCCAGTACTTC. The chain employs TRBV29-1 and TRBJ2-5; D call uncertain. CDR1 SQVTM and CDR2 ANQGSEA come from the germline V gene. This CDR3 has 8 amino acids. The V end was cut by 3 bases, the J end by 7 bases, with 0 bases between.

At least ten counts were recorded for this clonotype. The chain uses TRBV29-1 and TRBJ2-1; 7 nucleotides align to TRBD2. There are 15 residues in the CDR3. V lost 4 bases and J lost 1; bases outside the gene matches: 7. In germline, CDR1 is SQVTM, CDR2 ANQGSEA. The CDR3 DNA reads as TGCAGCGTTGCCGGACTAGTTACGTCCTACAATGAGCAGTTCTTC. It codes for CSVAGLVTSYNEQFF.

This clonotype was observed at least ten times. The V gene is TRBV5-1, the J gene TRBJ1-1, with D maybe TRBD1 (6 bases). Trimming left V 2 bases short and J 4 bases short, with 9 bases between. The germline gives CDR1 SGHRS, CDR2 YFSETQ. The CDR3 has 13 amino acids. The CDR3 coding sequence is TGCGCCAGCAGCTTTCTAGGGGGCACTGAAGCTTTCTTT. Residues: CASSFLGGTEAFF.

This clonotype was counted many times. The V call is TRBV5-1, the J call TRBJ1-1; 8 nucleotides agree with TRBD1. CDR3 size: 15 residues. J gave up 1 base and V 3 bases, and 5 bases lay outside the gene matches. Looked up from germline, CDR1 is SGHRS and CDR2 is YFSETQ. The CDR3 DNA reads as TGCGCCAGCAGCTCCTCGACAGGGGCGAACACTGAAGCTTTCTTT. As protein: CASSSSTGANTEAFF.

This clonotype was seen many times. This chain connects TRBV12-3 or TRBV12-4 to TRBJ2-3; D perhaps matches TRBD2 (6 bases). This CDR3 spans 14 amino acids. V lost 7 bases to trimming and J lost 2 bases, with 13 bases between them. CDR3 sequence (DNA): TGTGCCAGCACCCTAGGGAGGTACACAGATACGCAGTATTTT. Translating it yields CASTLGRYTDTQYF.

This clonotype was counted ten times or more. The V gene is TRBV4-2, the J gene TRBJ2-1, with 9 bases fitting TRBD2. Germline-derived CDR1 and CDR2 are LGHNA and YNFKEQ. The ends lost 0 bases at V and 7 bases at J; junction bases unmatched: 1. The CDR3 covers 14 residues. CDR3 bases: TGTGCCAGCAGCCAAGATGCGGGGGGGAATGAGCAGTTCTTC. Protein product: CASSQDAGGNEQFF.

This clonotype was picked up many times. The chain couples TRBV5-1 to TRBJ2-7; D is tentatively TRBD1 or TRBD2 (5 bases each). V lost 5 bases, J lost 5 bases, and 11 bases lay in between. CDR3 size: 12 residues. Looked up from germline, CDR1 is SGHRS and CDR2 is YFSETQ. DNA for the CDR3: TGCGCCAGCAGTCCATGGGGGAACGAGCAGTACTTC. Its translation: CASSPWGNEQYF. Together with reference TRBV5-1 and TRBJ2-7, the CDR3 gives the full variable domain: KAGVTQTPRYLIKTRGQQVTLSCSPISGHRSVSWYQQTPGQGLQFLFEYFSETQRNKGNFPGRFSGRQFSNSRSEMNVSTLELGDSALYLCASSPWGNEQYFGPGTRLTVT.

This clonotype was picked up many times. The gene calls are TRBV7-2 and TRBJ2-1, with D perhaps given as TRBD1 or TRBD2 (5 bases each). Trimming pared 4 bases from V and 0 bases from J, leaving 16 bases between. In germline, CDR1 is SGHTA, CDR2 FQGNSA. The CDR3 loop spans 17 amino acids. CDR3 DNA sequence: TGTGCCAGCAGCTCGCGTTGGGGCGGGTACTCCTACAATGAGCAGTTCTTC. Translation gives CASSSRWGGYSYNEQFF.